The table lists the clone carrying this T cell receptor beta chain with many counts. Its antigen is unknown. The V end was cut by 6 bases, the J end by 3 bases, with 17 bases between. Germline CDR1 reads DFQATT; CDR2 reads SNEGSKA (reference sequence). The CDR3 spans 14 residues. The data were obtained in a study of blood T cells in healthy people across ages. Whole-study results and caveats: While age rose, TCR beta diversity per million T cells dropped in a roughly linear way. PBMCs left unsorted prevented a conclusive naive versus antigen-experienced comparison.

The authors isolated at least 6 million PBMCs per sample. Through a sample-barcoded 5' primer and a J-beta primer mix, a second PCR was run for roughly 6 to 11 cycles. TCRdb redid the calling of the 5' RACE reads with MiXCR, one entry per CDR3 protein. This table has hundreds of thousands of distinct CDR3 sequences, roughly 26% appearing once. The origin of this receptor is a woman older than 75 in good health. V gene TRBV20-1 combines with J gene TRBJ1-2; D is unclear. Material for sequencing was blood. CDR3 in amino acids: CSAPLSARHYGYTF. The CDR3 coding sequence is TGCAGTGCCCCCCTCTCGGCGCGGCACTATGGCTACACCTTC.